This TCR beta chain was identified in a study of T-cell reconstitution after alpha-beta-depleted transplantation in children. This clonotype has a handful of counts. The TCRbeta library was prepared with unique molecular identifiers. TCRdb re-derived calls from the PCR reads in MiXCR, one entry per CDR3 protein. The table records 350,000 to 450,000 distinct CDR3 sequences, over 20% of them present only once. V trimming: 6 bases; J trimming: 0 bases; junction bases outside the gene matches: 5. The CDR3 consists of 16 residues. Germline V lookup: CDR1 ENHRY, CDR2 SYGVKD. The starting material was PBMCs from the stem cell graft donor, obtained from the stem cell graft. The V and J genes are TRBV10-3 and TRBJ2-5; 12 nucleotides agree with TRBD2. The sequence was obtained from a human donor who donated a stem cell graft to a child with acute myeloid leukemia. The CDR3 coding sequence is TGTGCCATCAGCGGGACTAGCGGGCGGGACCAAGAGACCCAGTACTTC. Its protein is CAISGTSGRDQETQYF.